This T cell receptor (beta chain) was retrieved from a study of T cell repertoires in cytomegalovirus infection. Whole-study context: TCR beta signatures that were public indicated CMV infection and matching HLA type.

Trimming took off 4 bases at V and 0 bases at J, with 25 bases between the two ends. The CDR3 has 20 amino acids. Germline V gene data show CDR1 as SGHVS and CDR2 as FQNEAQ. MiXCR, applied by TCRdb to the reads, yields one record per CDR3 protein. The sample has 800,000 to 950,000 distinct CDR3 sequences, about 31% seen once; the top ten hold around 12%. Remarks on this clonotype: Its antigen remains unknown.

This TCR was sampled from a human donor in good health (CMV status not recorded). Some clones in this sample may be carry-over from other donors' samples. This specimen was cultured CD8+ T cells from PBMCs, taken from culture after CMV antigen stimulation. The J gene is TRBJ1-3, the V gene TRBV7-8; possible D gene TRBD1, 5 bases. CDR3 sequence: CASSSPTWASRQFSGNTIYF. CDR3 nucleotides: TGTGCCAGCAGCTCCCCAACCTGGGCATCAAGACAGTTCTCTGGAAACACCATATATTTT.